The T cell receptor beta chain described here comes from a study of blood T cell repertoires in COVID-19. On the study more broadly: Sites across the United States, Italy and Spain contributed samples from acute and convalescent COVID-19.

Trimming at V came to 7 bases and at J to 7 bases, leaving 10 bases not matched to a gene. Per the germline V gene, CDR1 is SGHAT and CDR2 is FQNNGV. The CDR3 contains 15 residues. Remarks on this clone: The identical CDR3 is also encoded by other nucleotide sequences in the sample.

Clones were sequenced by immunoSEQ multiplex PCR, and TCRdb holds only the in-frame ones, with some missing. Of over 100,000 clones in the sample, about 70% were seen once. The rearrangement uses TRBV11-2 and TRBJ2-2; 9 positions match TRBD2. The source material was peripheral blood. The source of this sequence is a woman between 65 and 79 years old with acute or convalescent COVID-19. The CDR3 loop is CASISGGGAVGELFF. The CDR3, as DNA: TGTGCCAGCATCAGCGGCGGGGGGGCCGTCGGGGAGCTGTTTTTT.